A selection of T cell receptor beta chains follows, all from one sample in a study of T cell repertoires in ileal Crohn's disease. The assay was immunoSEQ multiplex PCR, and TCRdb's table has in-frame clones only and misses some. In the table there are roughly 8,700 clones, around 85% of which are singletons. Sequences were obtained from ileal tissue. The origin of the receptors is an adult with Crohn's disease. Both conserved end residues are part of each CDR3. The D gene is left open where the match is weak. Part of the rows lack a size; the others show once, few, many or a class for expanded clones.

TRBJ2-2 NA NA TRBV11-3 CASSLELYGELFF TGTGCCAGCAGCTTAGAACTATACGGGGAGCTGTTTTTT
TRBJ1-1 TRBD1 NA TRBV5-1 CASSRTGTGNTEAFF TGCGCCAGCAGCAGAACTGGGACAGGAAACACTGAAGCTTTCTTT
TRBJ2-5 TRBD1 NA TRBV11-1 CASSLAGDRQETQYF TGTGCCAGCAGCTTAGCGGGGGACAGACAAGAGACCCAGTACTTC
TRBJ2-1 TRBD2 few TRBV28 CASSLIAGGNNEQFF TGTGCCAGCAGTTTAATAGCGGGAGGTAACAATGAGCAGTTCTTC
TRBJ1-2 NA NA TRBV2 CASSENPITNYGYTF TGTGCCAGCAGTGAAAATCCGATTACTAACTATGGCTACACCTTC
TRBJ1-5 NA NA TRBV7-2 CASSLQWSNQPQHF TGTGCCAGCAGCTTACAATGGAGCAATCAGCCCCAGCATTTT
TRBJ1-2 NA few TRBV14 CASSIIGLWGYTF TGTGCCAGCAGCATCATAGGCTTATGGGGCTACACCTTC
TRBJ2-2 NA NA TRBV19 CASTHGHGAGELFF TGTGCCAGTACCCACGGACACGGGGCCGGGGAGCTGTTTTTT
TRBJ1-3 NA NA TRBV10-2 CASSFEAENTIYF TGCGCCAGCTCCTTCGAGGCCGAAAACACCATATATTTT
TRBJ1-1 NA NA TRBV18 CASSPKGGNTEAFF TGTGCCAGCTCACCGAAGGGGGGGAACACTGAAGCTTTCTTT
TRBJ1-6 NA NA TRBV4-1 CASSQGNLHDHYNSPLHF TGCGCCAGCAGCCAAGGAAACCTTCACGACCACTATAATTCACCCCTCCACTTT
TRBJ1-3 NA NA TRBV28 CASSHRRPGNTIYF TGTGCCAGCAGTCACAGAAGACCTGGAAACACCATATATTTT
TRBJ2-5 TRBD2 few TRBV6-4 CASSEVAGTQETQYF TGTGCCAGCAGTGAGGTAGCGGGGACCCAAGAGACCCAGTACTTC